This is a list of T cell receptor beta chains from one sample in a study of T cell responses to AZD1222 COVID-19 vaccine. Clones were sequenced by immunoSEQ multiplex PCR, and TCRdb holds only the in-frame ones, with some missing. The repertoire holds over 100,000 clones, 88% seen once, with approximately 15% in the top ten. The sample consisted of peripheral blood, taken on day 0 of AZD1222 vaccination. The receptors stem from an adult in good health. The CDR3 runs from the conserved cysteine through the conserved F or W. The D gene is left open where the match is weak. Some rows have no size entry. The others give once, few or many, or a class for an expanded clone.

abundance	v_gene	d_gene	j_gene	CDR3aa	CDR3nt
NA	TRBV5-1	TRBD2	TRBJ2-1	CASSTSGTSGMNEQFF	TGCGCCAGCAGCACTTCCGGGACTAGCGGGATGAATGAGCAGTTCTTC
NA	TRBV6-1	TRBD2	TRBJ2-1	CASSEFSGGGIGDNEQFF	TGTGCCAGCAGTGAATTTAGCGGGGGGGGAATTGGAGACAATGAGCAGTTCTTC
few	TRBV7-2	TRBD1	TRBJ1-1	CASSLVRTGLPNTEAFF	TGTGCCAGCAGCTTAGTAAGGACAGGGCTACCGAACACTGAAGCTTTCTTT
once	TRBV28	NA	TRBJ1-1	CASSLAGVMNTEAFF	TGTGCCAGCAGTTTGGCAGGGGTCATGAACACTGAAGCTTTCTTT
NA	TRBV10-1	NA	TRBJ2-7	CASSGIRYQHEQYF	TGCGCCAGCAGTGGTATCAGGTACCAGCACGAGCAGTACTTC
NA	TRBV19	TRBD1	TRBJ1-3	CASSATGVAGNTIYF	TGTGCCAGTAGTGCAACAGGGGTAGCTGGAAACACCATATATTTT
NA	TRBV27	NA	TRBJ2-5	CASSSRIYQETQYF	TGTGCCAGCAGTTCGCGAATTTACCAAGAGACCCAGTACTTC
NA	TRBV18	TRBD1	TRBJ2-7	CASSPPWTGLTREQYF	TGTGCCAGCTCACCACCGTGGACAGGGTTGACCCGCGAGCAGTACTTC
NA	TRBV7-3	NA	TRBJ2-3	CASSFGASGTDTQYF	TGTGCCAGCAGCTTCGGGGCTAGCGGCACAGATACGCAGTATTTT
NA	TRBV19	NA	TRBJ2-5	CASSGQGIRETQYF	TGTGCCAGTAGTGGTCAGGGGATTCGGGAGACCCAGTACTTC
NA	TRBV11-2	NA	TRBJ1-1	CASSLKGPNTEAFF	TGTGCCAGCAGCTTAAAGGGACCGAACACTGAAGCTTTCTTT
few	TRBV2	TRBD1	TRBJ2-1	CASRPLTGGLAYNEQFF	TGTGCCAGCAGGCCCCTGACAGGGGGCCTCGCCTACAATGAGCAGTTCTTC
NA	TRBV10-2	TRBD1	TRBJ1-1	CASSLGTGGTEAFF	TGCGCCAGCAGTCTAGGGACAGGGGGGACTGAAGCTTTCTTT
NA	TRBV11-2	NA	TRBJ2-4	CASSPASAGAAKNIQYF	TGTGCCAGCAGCCCCGCCTCAGCAGGGGCGGCCAAAAACATTCAGTACTTC
NA	TRBV7-2	TRBD1	TRBJ1-1	CASSLSQGAKAFF	TGTGCCAGCAGTCTTTCACAGGGGGCCAAGGCTTTCTTT
NA	TRBV5-4	TRBD1	TRBJ1-1	CASSFIDRVGTEAFF	TGTGCCAGCAGCTTTATTGACAGGGTAGGCACTGAAGCTTTCTTT
NA	TRBV3-1/TRBV3-2	NA	TRBJ1-4	CASSQGGGGGEKLFF	TGTGCCAGCAGCCAAGGTGGTGGGGGAGGAGAAAAACTGTTTTTT
NA	TRBV19	TRBD1	TRBJ2-5	CASSTYPGTGEQETQYF	TGTGCCAGTAGTACCTATCCCGGGACAGGAGAGCAAGAGACCCAGTACTTC
NA	TRBV11-3	NA	TRBJ2-4	CASSGNGVVKNIQYF	TGTGCCAGCAGTGGGAACGGGGTCGTCAAAAACATTCAGTACTTC
once	TRBV6-2/TRBV6-3	NA	TRBJ2-1	CASSEQLIWQFF	TGTGCCAGCAGCGAACAGCTTATATGGCAGTTCTTC
once	TRBV10-2	TRBD1	TRBJ2-1	CASSQQGGGNEQFF	TGCGCCAGCAGCCAACAGGGGGGAGGAAATGAGCAGTTCTTC
once	TRBV6-5	NA	TRBJ1-1	CASRAGTNTEAFF	TGTGCCAGCAGGGCAGGGACAAACACTGAAGCTTTCTTT
NA	TRBV10-2	TRBD1	TRBJ2-2	CASIRGDRGNTGELFF	TGCGCCAGCATTCGCGGTGACAGGGGCAACACCGGGGAGCTGTTTTTT
NA	TRBV4-3	NA	TRBJ2-3	CASSQEEGDTQYF	TGCGCCAGCAGCCAAGAGGAGGGAGATACGCAGTATTTT
NA	TRBV19	TRBD1	TRBJ1-3	CASSEGGQISGNTIYF	TGTGCCAGCTCTGAAGGGGGACAGATCTCTGGAAACACCATATATTTT
few	TRBV5-5	TRBD1	TRBJ1-2	CASSFATGGANYGYTF	TGTGCCAGCAGTTTTGCAACAGGGGGCGCCAACTATGGCTACACCTTC
NA	TRBV7-2	NA	TRBJ2-5	CASSSNVETQYF	TGTGCCAGCAGCTCAAACGTCGAGACCCAGTACTTC
NA	TRBV5-1	NA	TRBJ2-7	CASSFDNYEQYF	TGCGCCAGCAGCTTCGACAACTACGAGCAGTACTTC
NA	TRBV7-9	NA	TRBJ1-4	CASSLVGGVTNEKLFF	TGTGCCAGCAGCTTAGTAGGCGGGGTAACTAATGAAAAACTGTTTTTT